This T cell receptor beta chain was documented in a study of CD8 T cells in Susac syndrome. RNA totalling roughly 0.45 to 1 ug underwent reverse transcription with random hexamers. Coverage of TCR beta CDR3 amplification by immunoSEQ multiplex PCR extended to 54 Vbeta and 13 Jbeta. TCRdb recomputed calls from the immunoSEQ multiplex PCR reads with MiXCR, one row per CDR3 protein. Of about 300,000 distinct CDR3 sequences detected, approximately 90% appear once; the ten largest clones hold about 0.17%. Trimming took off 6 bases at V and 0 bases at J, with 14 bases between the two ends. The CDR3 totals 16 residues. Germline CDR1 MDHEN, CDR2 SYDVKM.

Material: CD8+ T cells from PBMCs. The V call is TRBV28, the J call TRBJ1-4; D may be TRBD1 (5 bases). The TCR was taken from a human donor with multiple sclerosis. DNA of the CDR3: TGTGCCAGCAGGTCAAGGGGTTCCACAACTAATGAAAAACTGTTTTTT. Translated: CASRSRGSTTNEKLFF.